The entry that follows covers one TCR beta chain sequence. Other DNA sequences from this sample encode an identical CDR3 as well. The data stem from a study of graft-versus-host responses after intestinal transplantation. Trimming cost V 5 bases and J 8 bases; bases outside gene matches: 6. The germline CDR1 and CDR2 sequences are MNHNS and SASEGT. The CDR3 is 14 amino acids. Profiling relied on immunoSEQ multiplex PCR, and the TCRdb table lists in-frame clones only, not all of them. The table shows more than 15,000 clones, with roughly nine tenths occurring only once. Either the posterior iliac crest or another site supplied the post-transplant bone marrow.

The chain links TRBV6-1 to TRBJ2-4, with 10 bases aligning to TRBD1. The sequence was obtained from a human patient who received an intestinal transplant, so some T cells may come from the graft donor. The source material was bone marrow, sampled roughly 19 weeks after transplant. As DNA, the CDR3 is TGTGCCAGCAGTCTCGGGACAGGGGTGGACATTCAGTACTTC. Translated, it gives CASSLGTGVDIQYF.